These 23 T cell receptor beta chains were all obtained from the same sample, sequenced in a study of PD-1 blockade in classical Hodgkin lymphoma (dated by TCRdb to the early 2020s). The method was the immunoSEQ multiplex PCR assay. TCRdb carries this immuneACCESS record with in-frame sequences only. Its versions omit some clonotypes, under half of them owing to an unresolved V gene in the studies checked, with the rest unexplained. For this sample the table gives 38,000 or so clones, of which approximately 87% were detected only once. 9% to 10% of the sample is held by the ten biggest clonotypes. In the paper's terms, the time point label means: cycle 1 day 1 (C1D1), immediately before nivolumab initiation. Every trial patient had relapsed after autologous stem cell transplantation, and cohorts A, B and C differed in prior brentuximab vedotin exposure. This sample comprised peripheral blood mononuclear cells (PBMCs), obtained at baseline. The origin of the receptors is a human donor with classical Hodgkin lymphoma.

The chain links TRBV10-3 to TRBJ2-1, with 7 bases aligning to TRBD2. Trimming at V came to 2 bases and at J to 6 bases, leaving 7 bases not matched to a gene. The CDR3 sequence is 15 residues long. CDR1 is ENHRY and CDR2 is SYGVKD in the germline V gene. CDR3: CAISESSGALNEQFF. In DNA form, the CDR3 reads TGTGCCATCAGTGAGAGCAGCGGGGCTCTCAATGAGCAGTTCTTC.

The chain is built from TRBV10-3 and TRBJ2-1; a possible D gene is TRBD2 (6 bases). The CDR3 sequence is 15 residues long. The V and J ends lost 3 bases and 2 bases respectively, with 11 bases between them. Germline-derived CDR1 and CDR2 are ENHRY and SYGVKD. The CDR3 nucleotides are TGTGCCATCAGTGAACCTAGCGTGGCCTACAATGAGCAGTTCTTC. Translated, it gives CAISEPSVAYNEQFF.

The chain combines TRBV7-2 with TRBJ2-5; D remains ambiguous. CDR1 and CDR2 (germline): SGHTA, FQGNSA. This CDR3 contains 16 residues. The V end was cut by 3 bases, the J end by 2 bases, with 16 bases between. The CDR3 DNA reads as TGTGCCAGCAGCTTGGGTCTCTGGCCCGCGCAAGAGACCCAGTACTTC. Residues: CASSLGLWPAQETQYF.

The chain combines TRBV6-5 with TRBJ1-1; TRBD1 agrees at 7 bases. Germline CDR1 reads MNHEY; CDR2 reads SVGAGI. Losses at the gene ends were 5 bases for V and 4 bases for J; bases not matched to a gene: 4. This CDR3 is 13 amino acids long. In nucleotides, the CDR3 is TGTGCCAGCAGTCCAAACAGGGGCACTGAAGCTTTCTTT. Encoded protein: CASSPNRGTEAFF.

The chain uses TRBV19 and TRBJ1-5; a possible D gene is TRBD1 (6 bases). This CDR3 is built from 16 residues. Trimming shortened V by 5 bases and J by 4 bases, and 18 bases separated the two germline ends. Germline loops: CDR1 LNHDA, CDR2 SQIVND (reference sequence). For the CDR3, the DNA is TGTGCCAGTAGTTCCTCTTTGGGGACACGGAATCAGCCCCAGCATTTT. It yields the protein CASSSSLGTRNQPQHF.

V and J are TRBV29-1 and TRBJ2-4; D is perhaps TRBD1 (7 bases). There are 15 residues in the CDR3. Trimming removed 5 bases at V and 3 bases at J, with 17 bases between. Germline V CDR1 and CDR2: SQVTM, ANQGSEA. The CDR3 protein is CSVFGPQGGKNIQYF. The CDR3 coding sequence is TGCAGCGTTTTTGGCCCCCAGGGGGGCAAAAACATTCAGTACTTC. The full variable domain, with the rest looked up from reference TRBV29-1 and TRBJ2-4, is SAVISQKPSRDICQRGTSLTIQCQVDSQVTMMFWYRQQPGQSLTLIATANQGSEATYESGFVIDKFPISRPNLTFSTLTVSNMSPEDSSIYLCSVFGPQGGKNIQYFGAGTRLSVL.

The CDR3 reads CASSYSRGLYGYTF. Written as DNA, the CDR3 is TGTGCCAGCAGTTACTCGCGGGGTCTCTATGGCTACACCTTC. The J gene is TRBJ1-2, the V gene TRBV6-5; no firm D call. The germline gives CDR1 MNHEY, CDR2 SVGAGI. V lost 0 bases and J lost 4, with 9 bases in between. The length of the CDR3 is 14 residues.

This sequence joins TRBV19 and TRBJ2-2; 8 bases map to TRBD2. CDR1 and CDR2 from the germline V gene are LNHDA and SQIVND (reference sequence). V dropped 8 bases and J dropped 6; count of bases not matched to a gene: 14. The CDR3 covers 16 residues. The CDR3 loop is CASHRVAGFISGELFF. The CDR3 DNA sequence: TGTGCCAGTCACCGGGTAGCGGGGTTCATTTCCGGGGAGCTGTTTTTT.

This chain links TRBV5-1 with TRBJ2-3; no clear D. Looked up from germline, CDR1 is SGHRS and CDR2 is YFSETQ. CDR3 length: 12 amino acids. V was trimmed by 0 bases and J by 4 bases, leaving 3 bases between them. CDR3: CASSLVPDTQYF. In DNA form, the CDR3 reads TGCGCCAGCAGCTTGGTCCCAGATACGCAGTATTTT.

This chain joins TRBV5-4 and TRBJ2-3, with 16 bases identical to TRBD2. The V segment lost 4 bases and the J segment 12 bases; nucleotides outside the gene matches: 11. The CDR3 spans 16 residues. CDR1 SGHNT and CDR2 YYREEE come from the germline V gene (reference sequence). CDR3 DNA: TGTGCCAGCAGCGCCGGGACTAGCGGGGGGGGACTCTCCCAGTATTTT. Translation gives CASSAGTSGGGLSQYF.

The rearrangement joins TRBV29-1 to TRBJ2-2, with D perhaps matching TRBD2 (5 bases). The CDR3 consists of 14 residues. Germline V gene lookup returns CDR1 SQVTM and CDR2 ANQGSEA. V dropped 3 bases and J dropped 6 bases, with 14 bases sitting between them. The CDR3 loop reads CSVEGASPSGELFF. Here the CDR3 DNA reads TGCAGCGTTGAGGGTGCTAGCCCGTCCGGGGAGCTGTTTTTT.

The table lists this clone with a count of one. The chain links TRBV2 to TRBJ1-5; a possible D gene is TRBD1 (5 bases). The germline V and J ends were trimmed by 4 bases and 0 bases, with 10 bases remaining between them. The CDR3 totals 15 residues. Germline CDR1 SNHLY, CDR2 FYNNEI. CDR3 loop: CASSGGFTSNQPQHF. The CDR3 bases are TGTGCCAGCAGTGGGGGGTTCACTAGCAATCAGCCCCAGCATTTT.

The sample holds a few counts of this clone. The rearrangement links TRBV5-1 to TRBJ2-3; 14 bases are shared with TRBD2. Per germline, CDR1 SGHRS and CDR2 YFSETQ. The CDR3 loop spans 15 amino acids. The V gene end was trimmed by 5 bases and the J gene end by 1 base; junction bases not matched to a gene: 0. The CDR3 is CASRGLAGGTDTQYF. CDR3 coding DNA: TGCGCCAGCAGGGGACTAGCGGGGGGCACAGATACGCAGTATTTT. The full variable domain, its missing parts supplied by reference TRBV5-1 and TRBJ2-3, is KAGVTQTPRYLIKTRGQQVTLSCSPISGHRSVSWYQQTPGQGLQFLFEYFSETQRNKGNFPGRFSGRQFSNSRSEMNVSTLELGDSALYLCASRGLAGGTDTQYFGPGTRLTVL.

This sequence joins TRBV18 and TRBJ2-4, with 9 nucleotides matching TRBD1. V lost 8 bases, J lost 5 bases, and 4 bases stayed unmatched. This CDR3 has 13 residues. Germline values: CDR1 KGHSH, CDR2 LQKENI. This chain's CDR3 is CASADRGENIQYF. CDR3 sequence (DNA): TGTGCCAGCGCGGACAGGGGAGAAAACATTCAGTACTTC.

The chain joins TRBV7-9 to TRBJ1-1; D remains unclear. Trimming pared 1 base from V and 5 bases from J, leaving 11 bases between. The CDR3 is made up of 14 amino acids. Germline CDR1 and CDR2: SEHNR and FQNEAQ (reference sequence). The CDR3 bases are TGTGCCAGCAGCTTAGATCGGGTTGAGACTGAAGCTTTCTTT. Amino acid sequence: CASSLDRVETEAFF.

The chain combines TRBV4-3 with TRBJ1-4; D remains unclear. The germline V gene has CDR1 LGHNA and CDR2 YSLEER. The CDR3 spans 14 residues. V lost 6 bases to trimming and J lost 4 bases, with 12 bases between them. CDR3 DNA sequence: TGCGCCAGCAGTCGGGAGCTTAGTAATGAAAAACTGTTTTTT. Its translation: CASSRELSNEKLFF.

The CDR3 reads CASSDPTSTGYTF. The CDR3 region has the DNA TGTGCCAGCAGCGACCCTACGTCGACCGGCTACACCTTC. The rearrangement uses TRBV9 and TRBJ1-2, with unresolved D. The CDR3 sequence is 13 residues long. Germline V gene sequence: CDR1 SGDLS, CDR2 YYNGEE. The ends were cut back, 3 bases at V and 8 bases at J, with 14 bases in the middle. Drawing the rest from reference TRBV9 and TRBJ1-2, the complete variable domain is DSGVTQTPKHLITATGQRVTLRCSPRSGDLSVYWYQQSLDQGLQFLIQYYNGEERAKGNILERFSAQQFPDLHSELNLSSLELGDSALYFCASSDPTSTGYTFGSGTRLTVV.

The chain has TRBV2 and TRBJ2-5; 7 bases are shared with TRBD1. This CDR3 has 15 residues. Unmatched junction bases numbered 7, after V lost 3 bases and J lost 3 bases. Germline loops: CDR1 SNHLY, CDR2 FYNNEI. CDR3: CASSDLIGQEETQYF. The CDR3 nucleotides are TGTGCCAGCAGTGATCTTATTGGACAGGAAGAGACCCAGTACTTC.

This clone is a singleton in its sample. The chain combines TRBV7-9 with TRBJ1-2; 7 nucleotides agree with TRBD1. CDR1 and CDR2 (germline): SEHNR, FQNEAQ (reference sequence). The CDR3 extends over 15 amino acids. Germline trimming cut 3 bases from V and 0 bases from J; bases unmatched to any gene: 4. The DNA for the CDR3 is TGTGCCAGCAGCTTTCACAGGGGAGCTAACTATGGCTACACCTTC. Protein: CASSFHRGANYGYTF.

V gene TRBV5-6 combines with J gene TRBJ2-3; 11 nucleotides agree with TRBD2. Unmatched junction bases numbered 8, after V lost 4 bases and J lost 1 base. Per the germline V gene, CDR1 is SGHDT and CDR2 is YYEEEE. This CDR3 comprises 17 residues. The DNA of the CDR3 is TGTGCCAGCAGCGGGACTTTAGCGGGAGGGCGCACAGATACGCAGTATTTT. Translating gives CASSGTLAGGRTDTQYF.

The V call is TRBV28, the J call TRBJ2-7; D is ambiguous. CDR1 and CDR2 (germline): MDHEN, SYDVKM. CDR3 length: 12 amino acids. Trimming took off 6 bases at V and 5 bases at J, with 11 bases between the two ends. CDR3 region: CASRLGLDEQYF. For the CDR3, the DNA is TGTGCCAGCAGGCTGGGTTTGGACGAGCAGTACTTC.

CDR3 loop: CASREGQTVSQPQHF. In DNA, the CDR3 is TGTGCCAGCAGGGAGGGACAGACGGTTAGTCAGCCCCAGCATTTT. The chain recombines TRBV28 with TRBJ1-5; 7 bases line up with TRBD1. After removal of 6 bases from V and 6 bases from J, the junction contained 11 bases not matched to a gene. The CDR3 runs to 15 residues. The germline CDR1 and CDR2 sequences are MDHEN and SYDVKM. Combining the CDR3 with reference TRBV28 and TRBJ1-5 gives the whole variable domain DVKVTQSSRYLVKRTGEKVFLECVQDMDHENMFWYRQDPGLGLRLIYFSYDVKMKEKGDIPEGYSVSREKKERFSLILESASTNQTSMYLCASREGQTVSQPQHFGDGTRLSIL.

This clone was picked up one time. This chain links TRBV7-2 with TRBJ1-5; D uncertain. There are 15 residues in the CDR3. CDR1 and CDR2 (germline): SGHTA, FQGNSA. V lost 5 bases, J lost 0 bases, and 11 bases lay in between. DNA for the CDR3: TGTGCCAGCAGCCCTGAGGGCTATAGCAATCAGCCCCAGCATTTT. This encodes CASSPEGYSNQPQHF.